These T cell receptor beta chains were read from a single sample in a study of molecular identifiers for immune sequencing clone quantification. Each CDR3 protein gets one entry after TCRdb re-called the PCR reads with MiXCR. The data contain just under 650,000 distinct CDR3 sequences, 20% of them singletons. Sequencing used naive CD8+ T cells from blood, with Jurkat cell RNA spiked in. The source is a human donor in good health. Some libraries in this study had Jurkat cell RNA spiked in. CDR3s include the opening cysteine and the closing phenylalanine or tryptophan. Size tells how often a clone was seen (once, few, many) or the class of an expanded clone, and some rows leave it out.

>TRBV7-2|TRBJ2-7|NA
CASSINPGTGGYEQYF
>TRBV27|TRBJ2-7|many
CASSELGLREGYEQYF
>TRBV20-1|TRBJ2-7|many
CSARGILSGEQYF
>TRBV4-3|TRBJ1-1|many
CASSQVRNTEAFF
>TRBV7-2|TRBJ1-1|many
CASSTDGAYTEAFF
>TRBV7-9|TRBJ1-2|NA
CASSPDRTATVLYGHTF
>TRBV25-1|TRBJ1-1|few
CASTSGQGRVNTEAFF
>TRBV14|TRBJ2-7|NA
CASSQRWGAYEQYF
>TRBV20-1|TRBJ2-3|many
CSAKPGLVFDTQYF
>TRBV12-5|TRBJ2-7|few
CASGLVLGRDYEQYF
>TRBV11-2|TRBJ2-5|NA
CASSFVGFEETQYF
>TRBV27|TRBJ2-7|NA
CASSLQGGYERYF
>TRBV6-2/TRBV6-3|TRBJ1-1|few
CASSLSRVNTEAFF
>TRBV3-1|TRBJ2-3|NA
CASSQDELRGGPADTQYF
>TRBV15|TRBJ1-3|many
CATSRTDSPRNTIYF
>TRBV24-1|TRBJ2-4|many
CATSDLGEAIQYF
>TRBV30|TRBJ2-7|NA
CAWSPLVTYEQYF
>TRBV4-1|TRBJ1-1|few
CASSQGPFGGANTEAFF
>TRBV19|TRBJ2-7|NA
CASSAGYEQCF
>TRBV7-9|TRBJ2-2|many
CASSDGPDTGELFF
>TRBV7-9|TRBJ2-5|few
CASSRDELKAGGPLETQYF
>TRBV7-9|TRBJ2-5|many
CASSPERGQETQYF
>TRBV5-1|TRBJ2-7|NA
CASSLRTGGFYEQYF
>TRBV4-1|TRBJ2-7|many
CASSPEGLYEQYF
>TRBV29-1|TRBJ1-2|many
CSVVQPYGYTF
>TRBV14|TRBJ2-1|NA
CASSQGPTSGRASTYNEQFF
>TRBV4-3|TRBJ2-7|many
CASSQDLKGLVSYEQYF